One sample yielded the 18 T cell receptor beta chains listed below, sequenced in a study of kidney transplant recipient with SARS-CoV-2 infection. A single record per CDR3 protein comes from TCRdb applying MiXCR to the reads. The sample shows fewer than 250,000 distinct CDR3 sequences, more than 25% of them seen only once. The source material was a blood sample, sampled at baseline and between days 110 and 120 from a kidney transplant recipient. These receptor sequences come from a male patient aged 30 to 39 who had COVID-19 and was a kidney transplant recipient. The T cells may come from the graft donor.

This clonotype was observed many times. CDR3 in amino acids: CASSGCKELGKTYGYTF. As DNA, the CDR3 is TGTGCCAGCAGTGGATGTAAAGAACTGGGAAAGACCTATGGCTACACCTTC. The rearrangement joins TRBV25-1 to TRBJ1-2, with D uncertain. The V end lost 4 bases, the J end lost 4 bases, and 22 bases lay between the germline ends. The CDR3 contains 17 residues. Germline CDR1 reads MGHDK; CDR2 reads SYGVNS.

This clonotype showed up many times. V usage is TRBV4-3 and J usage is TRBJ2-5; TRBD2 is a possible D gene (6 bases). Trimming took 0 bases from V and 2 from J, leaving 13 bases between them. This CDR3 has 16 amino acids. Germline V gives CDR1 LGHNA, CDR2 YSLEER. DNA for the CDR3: TGCGCCAGCAGCCAAGACCCCCTGGGGACTCAAGAGACCCAGTACTTC. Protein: CASSQDPLGTQETQYF.

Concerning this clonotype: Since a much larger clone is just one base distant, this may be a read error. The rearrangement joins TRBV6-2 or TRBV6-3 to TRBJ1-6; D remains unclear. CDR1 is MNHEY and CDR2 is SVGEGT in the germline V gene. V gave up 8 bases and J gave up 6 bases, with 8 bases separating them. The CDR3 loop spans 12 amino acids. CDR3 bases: TGTGCCAGCGGGATCTTTAATTCACCCCTCCACTTT. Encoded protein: CASGIFNSPLHF.

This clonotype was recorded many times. CDR3 residues: CASRRWVTPRKTYGYTF. The CDR3 DNA is TGTGCAAGTCGCAGGTGGGTGACTCCACGAAAGACCTATGGCTACACCTTC. The chain recombines TRBV12-2 with TRBJ1-2. TRBV12-2 is termed a pseudogene. The CDR3 is 17 amino acids.

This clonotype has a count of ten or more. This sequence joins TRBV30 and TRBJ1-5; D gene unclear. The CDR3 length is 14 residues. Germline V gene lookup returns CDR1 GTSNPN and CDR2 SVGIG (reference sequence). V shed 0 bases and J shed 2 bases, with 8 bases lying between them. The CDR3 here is CAWSVSAGNQPQHF. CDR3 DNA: TGTGCCTGGAGTGTATCAGCTGGCAATCAGCCCCAGCATTTT.

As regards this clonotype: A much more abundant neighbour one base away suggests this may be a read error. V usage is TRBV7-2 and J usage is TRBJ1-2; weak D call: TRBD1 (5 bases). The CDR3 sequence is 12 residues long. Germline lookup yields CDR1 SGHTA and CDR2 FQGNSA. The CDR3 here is CASSPFGGGYAF. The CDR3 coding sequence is TGTGCCAGCAGCCCTTTTGGGGGAGGCTACGCCTTC.

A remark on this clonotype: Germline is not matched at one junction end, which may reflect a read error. CDR3 loop: CTSSQEGWVSTDTQYF. The CDR3 region has the DNA TGTACCAGCAGCCAGGAGGGATGGGTCAGCACAGATACGCAGTATTTT. The genes are TRBV3-1 and TRBJ2-3, with D perhaps matching TRBD2 (6 bases). Germline V lookup: CDR1 LGHDT, CDR2 YNNKEL (reference sequence). The CDR3 is 16 residues long.

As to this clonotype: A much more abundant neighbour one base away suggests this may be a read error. The DNA of the CDR3 is TGCGCCAGCAGCCAAGATATGGCGATCAGTTCTGGGGCCAACGTCCTGACTTTC. Residues: CASSQDMAISSGANVLTF. J is TRBJ2-6 and V is TRBV4-3; D remains ambiguous. Germline V gene lookup returns CDR1 LGHNA and CDR2 YSLEER. The V end lost 0 bases, the J end lost 1 base, and 13 bases lay between the germline ends. CDR3 length equals 18 residues.

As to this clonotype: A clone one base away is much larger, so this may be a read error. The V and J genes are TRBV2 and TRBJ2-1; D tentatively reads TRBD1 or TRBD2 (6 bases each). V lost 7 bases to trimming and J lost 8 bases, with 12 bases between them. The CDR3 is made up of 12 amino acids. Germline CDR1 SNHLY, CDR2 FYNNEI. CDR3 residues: CASMKGGHEQFF. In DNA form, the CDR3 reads TGTGCCAGCATGAAGGGGGGTCATGAGCAGTTCTTC.

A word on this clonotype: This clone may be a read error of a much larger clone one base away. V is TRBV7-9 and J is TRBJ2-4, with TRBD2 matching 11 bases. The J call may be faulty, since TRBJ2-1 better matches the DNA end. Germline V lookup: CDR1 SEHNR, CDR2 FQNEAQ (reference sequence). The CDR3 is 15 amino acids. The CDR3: CAGSRGLAALGEQFF. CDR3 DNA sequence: TGTGCCGGCAGCCGGGGACTAGCGGCCCTAGGTGAGCAGTTCTTC.

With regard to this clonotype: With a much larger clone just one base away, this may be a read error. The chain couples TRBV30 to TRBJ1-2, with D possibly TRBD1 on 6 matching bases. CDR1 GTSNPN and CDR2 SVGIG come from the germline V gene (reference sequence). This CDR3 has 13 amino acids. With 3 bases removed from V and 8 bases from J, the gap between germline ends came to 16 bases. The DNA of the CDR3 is TGTGCCTGGAGATGGGGGCCCGAGGTAGGCTACACCTTC. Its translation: CAWRWGPEVGYTF.

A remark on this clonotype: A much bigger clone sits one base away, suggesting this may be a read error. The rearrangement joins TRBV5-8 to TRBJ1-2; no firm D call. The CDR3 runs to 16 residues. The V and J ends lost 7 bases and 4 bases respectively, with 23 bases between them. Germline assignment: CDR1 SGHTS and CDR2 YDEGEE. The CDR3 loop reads CASFLLHPRRTYGYTF. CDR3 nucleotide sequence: TGTGCCAGCTTTCTGCTTCATCCACGAAGGACCTATGGCTACACCTTC.

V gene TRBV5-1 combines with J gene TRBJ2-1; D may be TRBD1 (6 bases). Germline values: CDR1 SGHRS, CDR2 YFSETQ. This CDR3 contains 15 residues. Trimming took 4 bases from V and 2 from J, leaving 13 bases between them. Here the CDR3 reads CASSGADRTYNEQFF. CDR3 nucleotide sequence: TGCGCCAGCAGCGGGGCCGACAGGACCTACAATGAGCAGTTCTTC.

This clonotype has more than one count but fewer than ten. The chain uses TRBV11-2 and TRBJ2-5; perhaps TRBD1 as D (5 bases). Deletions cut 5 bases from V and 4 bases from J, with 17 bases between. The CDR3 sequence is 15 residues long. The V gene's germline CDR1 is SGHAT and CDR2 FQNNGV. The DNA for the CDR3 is TGTGCCAGCAGCCTAATAAGGGGAATCCGAGAGACCCAGTACTTC. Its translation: CASSLIRGIRETQYF.

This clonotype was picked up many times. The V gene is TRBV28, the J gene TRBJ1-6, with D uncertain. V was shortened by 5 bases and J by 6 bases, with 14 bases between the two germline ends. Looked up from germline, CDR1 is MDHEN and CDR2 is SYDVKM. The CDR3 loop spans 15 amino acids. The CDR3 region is CASSPPSGGNSPLHF. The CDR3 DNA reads TGTGCCAGCAGTCCCCCCTCAGGTGGTAATTCACCCCTCCACTTT.

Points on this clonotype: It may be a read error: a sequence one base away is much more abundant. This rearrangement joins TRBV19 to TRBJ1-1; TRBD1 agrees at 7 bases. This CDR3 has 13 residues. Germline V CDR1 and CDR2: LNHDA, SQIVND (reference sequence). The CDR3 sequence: CACSIDRETEAFF. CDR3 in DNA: TGTGCCTGTAGTATAGACAGGGAAACTGAAGCTTTCTTT.

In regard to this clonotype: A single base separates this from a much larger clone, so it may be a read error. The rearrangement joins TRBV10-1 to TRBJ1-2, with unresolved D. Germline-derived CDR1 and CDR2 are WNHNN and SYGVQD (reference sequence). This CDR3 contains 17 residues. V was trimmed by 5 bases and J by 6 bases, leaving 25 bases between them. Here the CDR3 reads CASSREARSRKTHGYTF. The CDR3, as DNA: TGCGCCAGCAGTCGCGAGGCAAGATCGCGAAAGACCCATGGCTACACCTTC.

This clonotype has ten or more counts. CDR3 amino acids: CAISESASGGLTHEQYF. In DNA form, the CDR3 reads TGTGCCATCAGTGAGTCGGCTAGCGGGGGATTAACCCACGAGCAGTACTTC. The chain employs TRBV10-3 and TRBJ2-7; 10 bases align to TRBD2. Germline lookup yields CDR1 ENHRY and CDR2 SYGVKD. CDR3 length: 17 amino acids. V was clipped by 0 bases and J by 5 bases; unmatched bases: 10.